The source of this TCR beta chain is a study of blood T cell repertoires in COVID-19. The method was immunoSEQ multiplex PCR; TCRdb's version includes in-frame clones alone and lacks a portion of them. The data contain about 220,000 clones, around 82% of them singletons. The CDR3 contains 11 residues. CDR1 and CDR2 from the germline V gene are SGHVS and FQNEAQ. Trimming pared 5 bases from V and 10 bases from J, leaving 11 bases between. This TCR was recovered from a woman in her seventies with acute or convalescent COVID-19. The source material was peripheral blood. The V gene is TRBV7-8, the J gene TRBJ1-2, with D maybe TRBD1 (5 bases). In DNA form, the CDR3 reads TGTGCCAGCAGCCAAAGGGGTGACTACACCTTC. Amino acids: CASSQRGDYTF.